A selection of T cell receptor beta chains follows, all from one sample in a study of OX40 agonist ivuxolimab in advanced cancers. The repertoire was sequenced with immunoSEQ multiplex PCR; TCRdb's copy has only in-frame clones and lacks some. The sample holds around 44,000 clones, around 90% seen once. This specimen was CD4+ or CD8+ T cells sorted from blood, taken in a trial of the OX40 agonist ivuxolimab. These receptors were obtained from an adult with an advanced solid tumor such as melanoma, head and neck, liver or kidney cancer. Both conserved end residues are part of each CDR3. A D gene is named only where the DNA matches it firmly. Clone size is given for some rows only: seen once, a few or many times, or a class if the clone is expanded.

abundance,d_gene,v_gene,j_gene,CDR3aa,CDR3nt
.,.,TRBV15,TRBJ1-2,CATSRDVAVDYGYTF,TGTGCCACCAGCAGAGATGTTGCAGTCGACTATGGCTACACCTTC
once,.,TRBV6-1,TRBJ2-5,CASSEEDTEETQYF,TGTGCCAGCAGTGAAGAGGACACGGAAGAGACCCAGTACTTC
.,.,TRBV2,TRBJ1-1,CATLGDTEAFF,TGTGCCACCTTGGGGGACACTGAAGCTTTCTTT
.,.,TRBV28,TRBJ1-1,CASSLWEAANTEAFF,TGTGCCAGCAGTTTATGGGAGGCAGCGAACACTGAAGCTTTCTTT
.,TRBD2,TRBV5-6,TRBJ2-6,CASSFRGLAVPPGANVLTF,TGTGCCAGCAGCTTTCGCGGACTAGCGGTGCCTCCTGGGGCCAACGTCCTGACTTTC
.,.,TRBV2,TRBJ2-7,CASSEGEWEQYF,TGTGCCAGCAGTGAAGGGGAGTGGGAGCAGTACTTC
.,TRBD2,TRBV7-2,TRBJ2-2,CASSFGTSGTRELFF,TGTGCCAGCAGCTTCGGGACTAGCGGGACTCGGGAGCTGTTTTTT
.,TRBD2,TRBV10-1,TRBJ2-3,CASSVLAGGSPDTQYF,TGCGCCAGCAGTGTGTTAGCGGGGGGGTCCCCAGATACGCAGTATTTT
.,.,TRBV6-1,TRBJ2-1,CASSILLSSYNEQFF,TGTGCCAGCAGTATTCTGTTGAGCTCCTACAATGAGCAGTTCTTC
.,.,TRBV9,TRBJ2-2,CASSVTSGNTGELFF,TGTGCCAGCAGCGTCACCTCGGGCAACACCGGGGAGCTGTTTTTT
few,TRBD1,TRBV9,TRBJ1-1,CASSVGGQLNTEAFF,TGTGCCAGCAGCGTAGGGGGACAGCTGAACACTGAAGCTTTCTTT
.,.,TRBV7-8,TRBJ1-2,CASSRELNYGYTF,TGTGCCAGCAGCCGAGAGCTTAACTATGGCTACACCTTC
.,.,TRBV29-1,TRBJ2-3,CSAFSDRRTDTQYF,TGCAGCGCCTTTAGTGACAGACGCACAGATACGCAGTATTTT
.,TRBD1,TRBV19,TRBJ1-5,CASGQGKPQHF,TGTGCCAGTGGACAGGGGAAGCCCCAGCATTTT
.,.,TRBV7-8,TRBJ1-2,CASSLGETANYGYTF,TGTGCCAGCAGCTTAGGAGAAACAGCTAACTATGGCTACACCTTC
.,.,TRBV5-1,TRBJ1-1,CASSLAGGSNTEAFF,TGCGCCAGCAGCTTGGCGGGGGGAAGTAACACTGAAGCTTTCTTT
.,TRBD1,TRBV5-1,TRBJ2-7,CASSSTVRQGANEQYF,TGCGCCAGCAGCTCGACGGTCAGGCAGGGGGCCAACGAGCAGTACTTC
.,.,TRBV12-5,TRBJ2-1,CASGRADNEQFF,TGTGCTAGTGGTAGGGCGGACAATGAGCAGTTCTTC
few,TRBD1,TRBV7-9,TRBJ1-1,CASSLDRGQAFF,TGTGCCAGCAGCTTGGACAGGGGGCAAGCTTTCTTT
.,TRBD2,TRBV13,TRBJ2-3,CASSPPVSAGADTQYF,TGTGCCAGCAGCCCCCCGGTAAGCGCGGGGGCAGATACGCAGTATTTT
.,TRBD1,TRBV5-1,TRBJ1-6,CASSSMTGGRNSPLHF,TGCGCCAGCAGCTCGATGACAGGGGGCAGGAATTCACCCCTCCACTTT
once,.,TRBV6-5,TRBJ1-6,CASSYIGGGDSPLHF,TGTGCCAGCAGTTATATAGGGGGGGGTGATTCACCCCTCCACTTT
once,TRBD2,TRBV6-5,TRBJ2-3,CASRRLADSTDTQYF,TGTGCCAGCAGACGACTAGCGGATAGCACAGATACGCAGTATTTT
medium-sized,.,TRBV11-3,TRBJ2-7,CASSLYEAKQYF,TGTGCCAGCAGCTTATATGAGGCTAAGCAGTACTTC
.,.,TRBV6-1,TRBJ1-1,CASSVSTGRTEAFF,TGTGCCAGCAGTGTGAGTACAGGGCGCACTGAAGCTTTCTTT
.,TRBD1,TRBV19,TRBJ1-2,CASSMTGGTNYGYTF,TGTGCCAGTAGTATGACAGGGGGAACTAACTATGGCTACACCTTC
.,TRBD1,TRBV20-1,TRBJ2-1,CSAEDRGGQFF,TGCAGTGCTGAAGACAGGGGTGGACAGTTCTTC
.,.,TRBV18,TRBJ1-4,CASTRPTEGEKLFF,TGTGCCAGCACCAGACCAACAGAAGGTGAAAAACTGTTTTTT
.,TRBD1,TRBV5-1,TRBJ2-7,CASSLDQGAYEQYF,TGCGCCAGCAGCTTGGACCAGGGGGCGTACGAGCAGTACTTC
once,.,TRBV5-1,TRBJ1-5,CASSLRGDGQPQHF,TGCGCCAGCAGCTTGAGGGGGGATGGACAGCCCCAGCATTTT
.,TRBD1,TRBV5-6,TRBJ1-6,CASSRDRGNSPLHF,TGTGCCAGCAGTAGGGACAGGGGGAATTCACCCCTCCACTTT
.,.,TRBV5-1,TRBJ1-1,CASSSTGGDTEAFF,TGCGCCAGCTCCTCGACTGGGGGGGATACTGAAGCTTTCTTT
.,.,TRBV21-1,TRBJ1-1,CASSKASGNTEAFF,TGTGCCAGCAGCAAAGCGTCGGGGAACACTGAAGCTTTCTTT
.,.,TRBV6-1,TRBJ1-3,CASSARALPQTGNTIYF,TGTGCCAGCAGTGCCCGGGCCTTACCTCAAACTGGAAACACCATATATTTT
.,TRBD2,TRBV11-2,TRBJ2-3,CASSPPTAGGLDTQYF,TGTGCCAGCAGCCCGCCGACAGCGGGGGGGCTTGATACGCAGTATTTT
.,.,TRBV7-2,TRBJ2-1,CASGDDEQFF,TGTGCCAGCGGGGATGATGAGCAGTTCTTC
.,.,TRBV7-2,TRBJ2-1,CASSLGSASYNEQFF,TGTGCCAGCAGCTTAGGGTCAGCTTCCTACAATGAGCAGTTCTTC
once,.,TRBV14,TRBJ1-2,CASSNVRGLSYTF,TGTGCCAGCAGCAACGTCCGGGGGCTGAGCTACACCTTC
.,.,TRBV10-3,TRBJ1-3,CAVGQPLPGNTIYF,TGTGCCGTCGGACAGCCCTTACCTGGAAACACCATATATTTT
once,TRBD1,TRBV10-3,TRBJ1-4,CAIRAGTGEEDEKLFF,TGTGCCATCAGAGCCGGGACAGGGGAGGAGGACGAAAAACTGTTTTTT
.,.,TRBV5-1,TRBJ1-2,CASSRGGGDNYGYTF,TGCGCCAGCAGCCGGGGGGGCGGAGATAACTATGGCTACACCTTC
.,.,TRBV19,TRBJ2-2,CASRGLERKNTGELFF,TGTGCCAGTAGGGGGTTGGAGAGGAAGAACACCGGGGAGCTGTTTTTT
.,TRBD1,TRBV4-2,TRBJ1-2,CASSQVDRGVGYTF,TGTGCCAGCAGCCAGGTAGACAGGGGGGTTGGCTACACCTTC
.,.,TRBV9,TRBJ2-4,CASSAGQDGNIQYF,TGTGCCAGCAGCGCAGGGCAGGATGGAAACATTCAGTACTTC
.,.,TRBV29-1,TRBJ1-5,CSVSLDSNQPQHF,TGCAGCGTTAGTTTGGATAGCAATCAGCCCCAGCATTTT
.,TRBD2,TRBV4-1,TRBJ2-1,CASSQERAGGRNNEQFF,TGCGCCAGCAGCCAAGAAAGAGCGGGGGGCCGAAACAATGAGCAGTTCTTC
.,TRBD2,TRBV25-1,TRBJ2-3,CASSEGRSSGTTDTQYF,TGTGCCAGCAGTGAAGGGAGGAGTAGCGGGACCACAGATACGCAGTATTTT
once,TRBD2,TRBV5-1,TRBJ2-3,CASSLGGSGGIGTQYF,TGCGCCAGCAGCTTGGGTGGTAGCGGGGGTATTGGTACGCAGTATTTT
.,.,TRBV7-2,TRBJ2-3,CASSLGGSVGTDTQYF,TGTGCCAGCAGCTTAGGGGGTAGCGTCGGCACAGATACGCAGTATTTT
.,.,TRBV5-1,TRBJ2-3,CASSLAPEGVGTQYF,TGCGCCAGCAGCTTGGCCCCCGAGGGGGTCGGTACGCAGTATTTT
.,.,TRBV5-4,TRBJ2-7,CASSFQGYEQYF,TGTGCCAGCAGCTTTCAGGGCTACGAGCAGTACTTC
.,TRBD2,TRBV9,TRBJ2-1,CASSFLSGGDEQFF,TGTGCCAGCAGCTTCTTAAGCGGGGGTGATGAGCAGTTCTTC
.,.,TRBV30,TRBJ2-7,CAWSGTYEQYF,TGTGCCTGGAGTGGGACCTACGAGCAGTACTTC
.,.,TRBV6-5,TRBJ1-3,CASSYSGIGLGSTIYF,TGTGCCAGCAGTTACTCCGGGATCGGTCTCGGGAGCACCATATATTTT
.,.,TRBV5-1,TRBJ1-1,CASSLVGPRDGVNTEAFF,TGCGCCAGCAGCTTGGTAGGCCCTCGCGACGGGGTGAACACTGAAGCTTTCTTT
once,.,TRBV5-1,TRBJ1-4,CASSLGMQTQGEKLFF,TGCGCCAGCAGCTTGGGGATGCAGACGCAGGGCGAAAAACTGTTTTTT
.,.,TRBV7-2,TRBJ2-3,CASSLGHSTDTQYF,TGTGCCAGCAGCCTCGGACACAGCACAGATACGCAGTATTTT